The 21 T cell receptor beta chains listed next were all sequenced from one sample in a study of shared clonotypes between healthy human individuals. Only CD45RO-negative cells positively selected for CCR7 counted as naive CD8 cells, so terminally differentiated effector memory CD45RA+ cells were excluded. The protocol was immunoSEQ multiplex PCR, while the TCRdb copy is restricted to in-frame clones and leaves out a portion. Of fewer than 850,000 clones in the sample, about 96% were seen once. The sample consisted of naive CD8+ T cells sorted from blood. The receptors come from a man under 40 in good health.

This chain joins TRBV29-1 and TRBJ2-4, with a possible D match to TRBD2 (6 bases). CDR1 and CDR2 (germline): SQVTM, ANQGSEA. This CDR3 contains 15 residues. Trimming took off 3 bases at V and 0 bases at J, with 12 bases between the two ends. In DNA, the CDR3 is TGCAGCGTTGAGTCACGGGAGAGAGCCAAAAACATTCAGTACTTC. Translation: CSVESRERAKNIQYF.

This chain links TRBV19 with TRBJ2-1; 7 bases fit TRBD2. CDR3 length equals 15 residues. In germline, CDR1 is LNHDA, CDR2 SQIVND (reference sequence). The V and J ends lost 3 bases and 5 bases, in that order; junction bases with no gene match: 7. CDR3 in amino acids: CASSITLAGNNEQFF. CDR3 bases: TGTGCCAGTAGTATCACGTTAGCGGGCAACAATGAGCAGTTCTTC. Looking up the rest from reference TRBV19 and TRBJ2-1 gives the full variable domain: DGGITQSPKYLFRKEGQNVTLSCEQNLNHDAMYWYRQDPGQGLRLIYYSQIVNDFQKGDIAEGYSVSREKKESFPLTVTSAQKNPTAFYLCASSITLAGNNEQFFGPGTRLTVL.

The chain employs TRBV29-1 and TRBJ2-1; D gene ambiguous. Between the trimmed V and J ends, which lost 4 bases and 5 bases, there was a span of 6 bases. There are 11 residues in the CDR3. The germline CDR1 and CDR2 sequences are SQVTM and ANQGSEA. The CDR3 region is CSVATNNEQFF. CDR3 nucleotides: TGCAGCGTTGCCACTAACAATGAGCAGTTCTTC.

The chain carries TRBV2 and TRBJ1-4; D unclear. The CDR3 extends over 17 amino acids. V lost 0 bases and J 3 bases, leaving 14 bases between the germline ends. Germline values: CDR1 SNHLY, CDR2 FYNNEI. DNA of the CDR3: TGTGCCAGCAGTGAAGCGCCTCAGGAAGCCTCTAATGAAAAACTGTTTTTT. Translating it yields CASSEAPQEASNEKLFF.

The chain joins TRBV28 to TRBJ2-7; 9 bases are shared with TRBD1. V lost 3 bases and J lost 2; bases outside the gene matches: 5. Germline CDR1 MDHEN, CDR2 SYDVKM. The CDR3 extends over 15 amino acids. The CDR3 coding sequence is TGTGCCAGCAGTTTTTACGGGACAGGGACCTACGAGCAGTACTTC. Translated: CASSFYGTGTYEQYF.

The CDR3 sequence: CATKRLAGVPDTQYF. The CDR3, as DNA: TGTGCCACCAAACGGTTAGCGGGAGTACCAGATACGCAGTATTTT. The chain couples TRBV5-8 to TRBJ2-3; TRBD2 agrees at 9 bases. Germline V gene data show CDR1 as SGHTS and CDR2 as YDEGEE. The CDR3 spans 15 residues. V gave up 9 bases and J gave up 4 bases; unmatched junction bases: 12. The full variable domain, rest sourced from reference TRBV5-8 and TRBJ2-3, is EAGVTQSPTHLIKTRGQQATLRCSPISGHTSVYWYQQALGLGLQFLLWYDEGEERNRGNFPPRFSGRQFPNYSSELNVNALELEDSALYLCATKRLAGVPDTQYFGPGTRLTVL.

This rearrangement joins TRBV9 to TRBJ1-1, with TRBD1 as a possible D gene (6 bases). The germline V and J ends were trimmed by 3 bases and 4 bases, with 13 bases remaining between them. Germline CDR1 reads SGDLS; CDR2 reads YYNGEE. The CDR3 spans 14 residues. CDR3 residues: CASSAGGQVTEAFF. In DNA, the CDR3 is TGTGCCAGCAGCGCGGGGGGACAAGTCACTGAAGCTTTCTTT.

The J gene is TRBJ1-5, the V gene TRBV7-8; D gene unclear. CDR1 is SGHVS and CDR2 is FQNEAQ in the germline V gene. Between the trimmed V and J ends, which lost 0 bases and 5 bases, there was a span of 11 bases. The CDR3 runs to 15 residues. The DNA of the CDR3 is TGTGCCAGCAGCTTAGCTTTGGGATTCCATCAGCCCCAGCATTTT. This gives the protein CASSLALGFHQPQHF. Full variable domain (outside the CDR3, taken from reference TRBV7-8 and TRBJ1-5): GAGVSQSPRYKVAKRGQDVALRCDPISGHVSLFWYQQALGQGPEFLTYFQNEAQLDKSGLPSDRFFAERPEGSVSTLKIQRTQQEDSAVYLCASSLALGFHQPQHFGDGTRLSIL.

The gene calls are TRBV9 and TRBJ2-2, with D uncertain. Germline V gene data show CDR1 as SGDLS and CDR2 as YYNGEE. Trimming removed 0 bases from V and 5 bases from J, with 29 bases in between. This CDR3 spans 21 amino acids. CDR3 sequence (DNA): TGTGCCAGCAGCGTAGTCGAGAGTATAGACGCGGTGGAAAGATTGACCGGGGAGCTGTTTTTT. Translating it yields CASSVVESIDAVERLTGELFF.

V usage is TRBV30 and J usage is TRBJ2-7; D unresolved. The V end lost 5 bases, the J end lost 3 bases, and 14 bases lay between the germline ends. The CDR3 consists of 13 residues. Germline values: CDR1 GTSNPN, CDR2 SVGIG (reference sequence). The CDR3 nucleotides read TGTGCCTGGGACATGCAGGCTGGCTACGAGCAGTACTTC. This codes for CAWDMQAGYEQYF.

The CDR3 sequence is CASSLDLGVSYEQYF. In DNA, the CDR3 is TGTGCCAGCAGCTTAGATCTCGGTGTCAGCTACGAGCAGTACTTC. V and J are TRBV11-2 and TRBJ2-7, with D uncertain. The germline V gene has CDR1 SGHAT and CDR2 FQNNGV. With 0 bases removed from V and 3 bases from J, the gap between germline ends came to 12 bases. There are 15 residues in the CDR3.

The chain couples TRBV7-2 to TRBJ1-2; TRBD1 matches 7 bases. This CDR3 spans 17 amino acids. Trimming removed 2 bases from V and 1 base from J; junction bases left unmatched: 10. CDR1 SGHTA and CDR2 FQGNSA come from the germline V gene. The CDR3 coding sequence is TGTGCCAGCAGCTTACCCCGGACAGGCACCGGTAACTATGGCTACACCTTC. Residues: CASSLPRTGTGNYGYTF.

Details on this clone: This specimen includes other DNA sequences encoding the same CDR3. The rearrangement uses TRBV28 and TRBJ2-1; D remains ambiguous. CDR1 and CDR2 from the germline V gene are MDHEN and SYDVKM. The CDR3 sequence is 15 residues long. The ends were cut back, 2 bases at V and 0 bases at J, with 8 bases in the middle. CDR3 DNA: TGTGCCAGCAGTTTAACGGATTTCTCCTACAATGAGCAGTTCTTC. This codes for CASSLTDFSYNEQFF. Full variable domain (remainder filled in from reference TRBV28 and TRBJ2-1): DVKVTQSSRYLVKRTGEKVFLECVQDMDHENMFWYRQDPGLGLRLIYFSYDVKMKEKGDIPEGYSVSREKKERFSLILESASTNQTSMYLCASSLTDFSYNEQFFGPGTRLTVL.

The chain couples TRBV5-5 to TRBJ2-7; possibly TRBD1 for D (5 bases). V gave up 4 bases and J gave up 2 bases, with 13 bases separating them. The CDR3 runs to 14 residues. Germline V gene data show CDR1 as SGHKS and CDR2 as YYEKEE (reference sequence). The CDR3 is CASSPLGQTYEQYF. In nucleotides, the CDR3 is TGTGCCAGCAGCCCCCTGGGGCAGACCTACGAGCAGTACTTC.

For the CDR3, the DNA is TGTGCCAGCGAGGTAGAAGGGAACACAGATACGCAGTATTTT. Its translation is CASEVEGNTDTQYF. This chain links TRBV2 with TRBJ2-3; D gene ambiguous. Trimming left V 8 bases short and J 2 bases short, with 14 bases between. The germline CDR1 and CDR2 sequences are SNHLY and FYNNEI. The CDR3 is made up of 14 amino acids.

The rearrangement uses TRBV15 and TRBJ2-2; D uncertain. The CDR3 is 13 residues long. Per the germline V gene, CDR1 is LNHNV and CDR2 is YYDKDF (reference sequence). V lost 8 bases to trimming and J lost 7 bases, with 14 bases between them. CDR3 sequence reads: CATAWTEGGELFF. Written as DNA, the CDR3 is TGTGCCACCGCCTGGACGGAAGGCGGGGAGCTGTTTTTT.

The rearrangement uses TRBV11-2 and TRBJ2-4; D is undetermined. There are 13 residues in the CDR3. Germline-derived CDR1 and CDR2 are SGHAT and FQNNGV. Trimming left V 5 bases short and J 0 bases short, with 5 bases between. The CDR3 DNA follows: TGTGCCAGCAGCGAACTAGCCAAAAACATTCAGTACTTC. This gives the protein CASSELAKNIQYF.

The chain combines TRBV6-1 with TRBJ1-1; a weak D match, TRBD1 (5 bases). Germline CDR1 MNHNS, CDR2 SASEGT. V lost 2 bases to trimming and J lost 0 bases, with 13 bases between them. The CDR3 has 16 residues. CDR3 nucleotide sequence: TGTGCCAGCAGTGAACGGGCGGCAGGGCTGAACACTGAAGCTTTCTTT. This codes for CASSERAAGLNTEAFF.

Comments on this clone: The same CDR3 can be traced to other DNA sequences in this sample. The rearrangement uses TRBV29-1 and TRBJ2-7, with D hard to call. CDR3 length: 12 amino acids. Trimming removed 5 bases from V and 0 bases from J, with 8 bases in between. CDR1 SQVTM and CDR2 ANQGSEA come from the germline V gene. As DNA, the CDR3 is TGCAGCGTTACCGACAACTCCTACGAGCAGTACTTC. Its translation: CSVTDNSYEQYF.

V is TRBV7-8 and J is TRBJ2-5, with D maybe TRBD2 (5 bases). Deletions cut 1 base from V and 5 bases from J, with 11 bases between. Germline V gives CDR1 SGHVS, CDR2 FQNEAQ. The CDR3 is 14 residues long. The DNA of the CDR3 is TGTGCCAGCAGCTTAGGCCTAGCAAGGGAGACCCAGTACTTC. It codes for CASSLGLARETQYF.

The rearrangement links TRBV2 to TRBJ2-7, with 12 nucleotides matching TRBD2. Germline trimming cut 3 bases from V and 3 bases from J; bases unmatched to any gene: 12. Germline lookup yields CDR1 SNHLY and CDR2 FYNNEI. This CDR3 contains 18 residues. The CDR3, as DNA: TGTGCCAGCAGTGACGCTCTAGCGGGAGGGCAGTTCTACTACGAGCAGTACTTC. Amino acid sequence: CASSDALAGGQFYYEQYF.